The 27 T cell receptor beta chains below come from one sample, sequenced in a study of cytomegalovirus exposure and HLA in healthy donors. 60 Vbeta and 13 Jbeta primers were used in PCR. The table came from immunoSEQ multiplex PCR; TCRdb's copy has only in-frame clones and leaves some out. The listing contains about 170,000 clones. The sample consisted of PBMCs. The source is a young woman in good health and CMV-seropositive.

The CDR3 nucleotides are TGCGCCAGCAGCCTGGGACAGGGGGTAACTAATGAAAAACTGTTTTTT. This translates into CASSLGQGVTNEKLFF. The chain combines TRBV5-1 with TRBJ1-4, with 11 positions matching TRBD1. The V gene's germline CDR1 is SGHRS and CDR2 YFSETQ. V lost 4 bases, J lost 1 base, and 3 bases stayed unmatched. The CDR3 has 16 amino acids.

The chain is built from TRBV28 and TRBJ2-7; 8 nucleotides line up with TRBD2. This CDR3 has 16 amino acids. Germline values: CDR1 MDHEN, CDR2 SYDVKM. V was clipped by 5 bases and J by 4 bases; unmatched bases: 13. The DNA of the CDR3 is TGTGCCAGCAGTCCTCTGGGTATGGCGGGAGGTTACGAGCAGTACTTC. It encodes CASSPLGMAGGYEQYF.

The V call is TRBV18, the J call TRBJ2-3, with 7 positions matching TRBD1. This CDR3 comprises 14 residues. Trimming cost V 5 bases and J 2 bases; bases outside gene matches: 4. CDR1 KGHSH and CDR2 LQKENI come from the germline V gene. The CDR3 spells CASSTTGTTDTQYF. Here the CDR3 DNA reads TGTGCCAGCTCAACGACAGGGACCACAGATACGCAGTATTTT.

V gene TRBV10-1 combines with J gene TRBJ1-2, with D hard to call. Germline values: CDR1 WNHNN, CDR2 SYGVQD (reference sequence). CDR3 length: 16 amino acids. V was shortened by 3 bases and J by 3 bases, with 17 bases between the two germline ends. CDR3 region: CASSECIFISDYGYTF. Written as DNA, the CDR3 is TGCGCCAGCAGTGAATGTATTTTCATATCGGACTATGGCTACACCTTC.

The chain joins TRBV5-8 to TRBJ2-7, with D tentatively TRBD2 (6 bases). The germline V gene encodes CDR1 SGHTS and CDR2 YDEGEE. CDR3 length: 14 residues. Trimming shortened V by 4 bases and J by 3 bases, and 14 bases separated the two germline ends. The CDR3 is CASSPRGFVYEQYF. The CDR3 DNA reads as TGTGCCAGCAGCCCACGGGGGTTCGTCTACGAGCAGTACTTC.

The chain recombines TRBV7-2 with TRBJ2-2; TRBD1 might be the D (5 bases). The V and J ends lost 2 bases and 7 bases respectively, with 8 bases between them. The CDR3 is 13 residues long. Germline V lookup: CDR1 SGHTA, CDR2 FQGNSA. In nucleotides, the CDR3 is TGTGCCAGCAGCTTAACAGGAAACGGGGAGCTGTTTTTT. Its translation: CASSLTGNGELFF.

The rearrangement links TRBV5-4 to TRBJ2-3; TRBD2 might be the D (5 bases). V was cut by 1 base and J by 1 base, with 7 bases left in between. Per germline, CDR1 SGHNT and CDR2 YYREEE (reference sequence). This CDR3 has 14 residues. This CDR3 is CASSLSGGTDTQYF. CDR3 coding DNA: TGTGCCAGCAGCTTGTCCGGGGGCACAGATACGCAGTATTTT.

This chain uses TRBV6-5 with TRBJ1-2; 8 bases are shared with TRBD1. This CDR3 is 15 amino acids long. V was pared by 2 bases and J by 3 bases, with 5 bases of the junction left unmatched. Germline V gene lookup returns CDR1 MNHEY and CDR2 SVGAGI. CDR3 sequence reads: CASSYRAGGDYGYTF. The DNA of the CDR3 is TGTGCCAGCAGTTACCGCGCAGGGGGCGACTATGGCTACACCTTC.

Notes on this clone: Mismatch with germline at one junction end may stem from a read error. The chain combines TRBV5-4 with TRBJ2-5, with 14 bases lining up with TRBD2. CDR1 is SGHNT and CDR2 is YYREEE in the germline V gene (reference sequence). The CDR3 is 16 residues long. This CDR3 reads CASSPGTSGGQETQYF. The CDR3 DNA reads TGTGCTAGCAGCCCCGGGACTAGCGGGGGACAAGAGACCCAGTACTTC.

V gene TRBV7-8 combines with J gene TRBJ1-2; D is undetermined. The CDR3 spans 15 residues. With 1 base removed from V and 8 bases from J, the gap between germline ends came to 17 bases. CDR1 and CDR2 (germline): SGHVS, FQNEAQ. Here the CDR3 reads CASSLVGRTGNGYTF. The CDR3 nucleotides are TGTGCCAGCAGCTTAGTGGGCCGGACGGGGAACGGCTACACCTTC.

This CDR3 reads CACRGQVNQPQHF. In DNA form, the CDR3 reads TGTGCCTGTAGGGGACAGGTCAATCAGCCCCAGCATTTT. The rearrangement uses TRBV30 and TRBJ1-5; TRBD1 matches 8 bases. This CDR3 contains 13 residues. Germline CDR1 reads GTSNPN; CDR2 reads SVGIG (reference sequence). V shed 6 bases and J 3 bases; nucleotides not matched to a gene: 4.

The rearrangement links TRBV5-4 to TRBJ2-1, with 13 bases identical to TRBD2. The V gene's germline CDR1 is SGHNT and CDR2 YYREEE (reference sequence). V was pared by 4 bases and J by 5 bases, with 6 bases of the junction left unmatched. This CDR3 comprises 16 residues. CDR3: CASSRLGLAGDNEQFF. The CDR3 region has the DNA TGTGCCAGCAGCCGTCTCGGACTAGCGGGAGACAATGAGCAGTTCTTC.

The genes are TRBV9 and TRBJ2-2, with 11 bases fitting TRBD2. CDR3 length: 17 residues. With 4 bases clipped from V and 2 bases from J, the junction kept 7 bases outside the gene matches. Germline-derived CDR1 and CDR2 are SGDLS and YYNGEE. This CDR3 reads CASSPRGTSGNTGELFF. The CDR3 DNA follows: TGTGCCAGCAGCCCGAGAGGGACTAGCGGCAACACCGGGGAGCTGTTTTTT. Drawing the rest from reference TRBV9 and TRBJ2-2, the complete variable domain is DSGVTQTPKHLITATGQRVTLRCSPRSGDLSVYWYQQSLDQGLQFLIQYYNGEERAKGNILERFSAQQFPDLHSELNLSSLELGDSALYFCASSPRGTSGNTGELFFGEGSRLTVL.

V usage is TRBV5-5 and J usage is TRBJ2-3, with TRBD2 identical over 7 bases. The CDR3 has 16 residues. Germline V gives CDR1 SGHKS, CDR2 YYEKEE (reference sequence). J was trimmed by 0 bases and V by 3 bases; bases with no gene match: 7. The CDR3 nucleotides read TGTGCCAGCAGCTCCATTGTTAGCGGGAGCACAGATACGCAGTATTTT. Translating gives CASSSIVSGSTDTQYF.

The chain couples TRBV5-6 to TRBJ1-4, with a weak D call TRBD1 (5 bases). The CDR3 is made up of 15 amino acids. V lost 0 bases to trimming and J lost 6 bases, with 12 bases between them. Germline CDR1 is SGHDT and CDR2 is YYEEEE. The CDR3 nucleotides read TGTGCCAGCAGCTTGGGAGACAGACGGGATGAAAAACTGTTTTTT. Amino acid sequence: CASSLGDRRDEKLFF.

The CDR3 loop reads CASSPRLAGDHEQYF. The CDR3 nucleotides read TGTGCCAGCAGCCCCCGACTAGCGGGAGATCACGAGCAGTACTTC. This chain uses TRBV7-8 with TRBJ2-7, with TRBD2 identical over 12 bases. With 5 bases clipped from V and 5 bases from J, the junction kept 7 bases outside the gene matches. The CDR3 runs 15 residues. Germline V gives CDR1 SGHVS, CDR2 FQNEAQ.

The chain is built from TRBV5-1 and TRBJ1-2; 7 bases map to TRBD1. The CDR3 runs to 15 residues. The germline CDR1 and CDR2 sequences are SGHRS and YFSETQ. The V segment lost 4 bases and the J segment 4 bases; nucleotides outside the gene matches: 10. CDR3 sequence: CASSLGTVLGYGYTF. CDR3 nucleotides: TGCGCCAGCAGCCTCGGGACAGTCCTCGGCTATGGCTACACCTTC.

The V call is TRBV18, the J call TRBJ2-3; 8 nucleotides line up with TRBD2. V lost 1 base and J lost 6; bases outside the gene matches: 9. The germline gives CDR1 KGHSH, CDR2 LQKENI. This CDR3 is 16 amino acids long. DNA for the CDR3: TGTGCCAGCTCACCACTCTCAGCGGGAGCAGGGGATACGCAGTATTTT. Amino acid sequence: CASSPLSAGAGDTQYF.

V gene TRBV6-5 combines with J gene TRBJ1-3; 7 bases are shared with TRBD1. Germline V lookup: CDR1 MNHEY, CDR2 SVGAGI. The J segment lost 2 bases and the V segment lost 4 bases, leaving 2 bases of the junction unmatched. The length of the CDR3 is 14 residues. Here the CDR3 DNA reads TGTGCCAGCAGTTCCGACAGGGCTGGAAACACCATATATTTT. Translated, it gives CASSSDRAGNTIYF.

This chain joins TRBV7-8 and TRBJ2-2; no reliable D call. V shed 0 bases and J shed 4 bases, with 9 bases lying between them. From germline, CDR1 is SGHVS and CDR2 FQNEAQ. The CDR3 spans 15 residues. CDR3 protein: CASSLAPRSTGELFF. DNA for the CDR3: TGTGCCAGCAGCTTAGCACCTAGAAGCACCGGGGAGCTGTTTTTT.

V gene TRBV7-9 combines with J gene TRBJ1-1; D might be TRBD1 (6 bases). Germline V CDR1 and CDR2: SEHNR, FQNEAQ (reference sequence). The germline V and J ends were trimmed by 4 bases and 1 base, with 10 bases remaining between them. CDR3 length equals 14 residues. The CDR3 nucleotides are TGTGCCAGCAGCTACTTAGGGGGGAACACTGAAGCTTTCTTT. Residues: CASSYLGGNTEAFF.

As to this clone: The CDR3 does not end in the conserved phenylalanine or tryptophan, so this is likely a read error. The chain has TRBV5-8 and TRBJ1-6, with D maybe TRBD1 (6 bases). There are 15 residues in the CDR3. The germline V and J ends were trimmed by 1 base and 7 bases, with 12 bases remaining between them. Germline lookup yields CDR1 SGHTS and CDR2 YDEGEE. CDR3 in DNA: TGTGCCAGCAGCTTGTTGCGGACAGCAAATTCACCCCTCCACTCT. It translates to CASSLLRTANSPLHS.

V usage is TRBV5-1 and J usage is TRBJ1-2; no firm D call. The CDR3 spans 13 residues. CDR1 is SGHRS, CDR2 YFSETQ, per germline. V gave up 0 bases and J gave up 4 bases, with 7 bases separating them. In DNA, the CDR3 is TGCGCCAGCAGCTTGGAAAACAGCTATGGCTACACCTTC. Translating it yields CASSLENSYGYTF.

The rearrangement links TRBV7-2 to TRBJ2-7; TRBD2 aligns across 8 bases. CDR1 and CDR2 from the germline V gene are SGHTA and FQGNSA. This CDR3 has 16 amino acids. V lost 1 base to trimming and J lost 4 bases; unmatched junction nucleotides: 9. CDR3 coding DNA: TGTGCCAGCAGCTTAGGAGCGGGAGCAAGCGTGTACGAGCAGTACTTC. It translates to CASSLGAGASVYEQYF. Full variable domain (missing parts from reference TRBV7-2 and TRBJ2-7): GAGVSQSPSNKVTEKGKDVELRCDPISGHTALYWYRQSLGQGLEFLIYFQGNSAPDKSGLPSDRFSAERTGGSVSTLTIQRTQQEDSAVYLCASSLGAGASVYEQYFGPGTRLTVT.

The chain combines TRBV10-1 with TRBJ2-7, with 7 bases that match TRBD2. Germline trimming cut 10 bases from V and 1 base from J; bases unmatched to any gene: 10. This CDR3 region has 14 residues. From germline, CDR1 is WNHNN and CDR2 SYGVQD (reference sequence). DNA of the CDR3: TGCGCCAACATACGGGAGGTGCGGTCCTACGAGCAGTACTTC. Protein product: CANIREVRSYEQYF.

The rearrangement joins TRBV5-1 to TRBJ1-4; a possible D gene is TRBD1 (5 bases). This CDR3 has 14 residues. CDR1 is SGHRS and CDR2 is YFSETQ in the germline V gene. V shed 4 bases and J shed 0 bases, with 7 bases lying between them. The CDR3 DNA reads as TGCGCCAGCAGCACGACAGCAACTAATGAAAAACTGTTTTTT. Protein: CASSTTATNEKLFF.

This chain connects TRBV29-1 to TRBJ1-1; the D gene is possibly TRBD1 (5 bases). Germline loops: CDR1 SQVTM, CDR2 ANQGSEA. V dropped 4 bases and J dropped 4 bases, with 10 bases sitting between them. The CDR3 spans 12 residues. CDR3: CSVAWGGTEAFF. The DNA for the CDR3 is TGCAGCGTTGCCTGGGGGGGCACTGAAGCTTTCTTT.